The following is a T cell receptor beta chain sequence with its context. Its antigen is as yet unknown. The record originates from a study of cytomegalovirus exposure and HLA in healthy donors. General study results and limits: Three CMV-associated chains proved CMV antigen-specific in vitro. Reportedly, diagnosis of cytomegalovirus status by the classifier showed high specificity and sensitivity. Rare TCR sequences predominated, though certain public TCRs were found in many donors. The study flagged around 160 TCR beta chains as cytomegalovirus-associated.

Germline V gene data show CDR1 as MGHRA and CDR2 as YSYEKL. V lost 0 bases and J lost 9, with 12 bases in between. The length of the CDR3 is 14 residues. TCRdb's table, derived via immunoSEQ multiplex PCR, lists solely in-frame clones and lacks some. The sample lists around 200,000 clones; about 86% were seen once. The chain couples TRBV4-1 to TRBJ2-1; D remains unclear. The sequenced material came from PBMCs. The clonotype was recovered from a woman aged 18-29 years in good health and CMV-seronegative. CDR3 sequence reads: CASSQDHTLGEQFF. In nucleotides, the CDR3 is TGCGCCAGCAGCCAAGATCACACGCTAGGTGAGCAGTTCTTC.